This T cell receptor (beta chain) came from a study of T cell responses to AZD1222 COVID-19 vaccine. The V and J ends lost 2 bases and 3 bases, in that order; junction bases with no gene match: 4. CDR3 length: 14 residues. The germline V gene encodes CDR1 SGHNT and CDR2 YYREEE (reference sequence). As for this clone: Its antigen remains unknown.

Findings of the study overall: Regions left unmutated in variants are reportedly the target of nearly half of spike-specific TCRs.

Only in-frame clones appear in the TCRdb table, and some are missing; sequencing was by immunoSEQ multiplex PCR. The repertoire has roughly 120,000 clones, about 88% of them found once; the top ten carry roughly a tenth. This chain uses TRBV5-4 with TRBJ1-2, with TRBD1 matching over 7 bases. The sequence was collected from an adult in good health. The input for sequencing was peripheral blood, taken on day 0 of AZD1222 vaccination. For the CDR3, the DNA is TGTGCCAGCAGCTTACAGGGGATGGACTATGGCTACACCTTC. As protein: CASSLQGMDYGYTF.